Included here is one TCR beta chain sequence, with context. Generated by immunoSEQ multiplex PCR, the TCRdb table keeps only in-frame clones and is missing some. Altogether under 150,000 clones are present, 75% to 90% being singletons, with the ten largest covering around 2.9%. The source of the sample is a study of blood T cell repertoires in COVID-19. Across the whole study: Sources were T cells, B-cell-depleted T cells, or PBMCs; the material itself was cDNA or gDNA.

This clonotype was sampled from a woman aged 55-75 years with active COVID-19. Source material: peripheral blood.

CDR3 in amino acids: CASRHGTGNEKLFF. CDR3 sequence (DNA): TGTGCCAGCAGGCACGGGACAGGGAATGAAAAACTGTTTTTT. This sequence joins TRBV6-6 and TRBJ1-4; 9 nucleotides align to TRBD1. The CDR3 totals 14 residues. J gave up 5 bases and V 6 bases, and 4 bases lay outside the gene matches. Germline V gene lookup returns CDR1 MNHNY and CDR2 SVGAGI (reference sequence).